One and the same sample provided the 14 T cell receptor beta chains below, sequenced in a study of identical twins. TCRdb called the 5' RACE reads again in MiXCR, with one record for every CDR3 protein. The sample lists around 690,000 distinct CDR3 sequences; 20% to 25% were seen once. This same sample was also part of a study on T cells expressing NK-cell markers.

The specimen was PBMCs. These receptor sequences come from a woman aged 18-29 years in good health.

This clonotype showed up just a few times. The rearrangement joins TRBV5-5 to TRBJ2-4; no clear D gene. The ends were cut back, 4 bases at V and 3 bases at J, with 11 bases in the middle. The CDR3 covers 14 residues. Germline loops: CDR1 SGHKS, CDR2 YYEKEE (reference sequence). The DNA of the CDR3 is TGTGCCAGCAGCCCCCCGGCGGTCAAAAACATTCAGTACTTC. This gives the protein CASSPPAVKNIQYF.

This clonotype has just a few counts. The rearrangement uses TRBV7-2 and TRBJ2-1; unclear D gene. V was clipped by 7 bases and J by 13 bases, with 20 bases between them. Germline V gives CDR1 SGHTA, CDR2 FQGNSA. The CDR3 loop spans 13 amino acids. The CDR3 reads CASNHFRCQVQFF. The DNA for the CDR3 is TGTGCCAGCAACCACTTCCGCTGTCAAGTCCAGTTCTTC.

The rearrangement joins TRBV5-1 to TRBJ2-1; TRBD2 matches at 12 bases. Germline loops: CDR1 SGHRS, CDR2 YFSETQ. With V trimmed by 2 bases and J by 14 bases, 5 bases remained unmatched. The CDR3 sequence is 13 residues long. DNA of the CDR3: TGCGCCAGCAGCTTTCTAGCGGGGGGGCCAAAGTTCTTC. Residues: CASSFLAGGPKFF.

This chain uses TRBV5-1 with TRBJ2-7, with a tentative D call TRBD1 (5 bases). V was clipped by 2 bases and J by 0 bases, with 9 bases between them. This CDR3 is 14 amino acids long. Germline V gene lookup returns CDR1 SGHRS and CDR2 YFSETQ. The CDR3 DNA is TGCGCCAGCAGCTTAACGACAGCCTCCTACGAGCAGTACTTC. This sequence encodes CASSLTTASYEQYF.

J is TRBJ1-5 and V is TRBV11-1; 8 nucleotides agree with TRBD1. This CDR3 has 18 residues. CDR1 and CDR2 (germline): SGHAT, FQDESV (reference sequence). J lost 6 bases, V lost 5 bases, and 18 bases had no gene match. The CDR3 DNA is TGTGCCAGCAGCCCAGCCGAATTTGGACAGGGAGATAGTCAGCCCCAGCATTTT. It yields the protein CASSPAEFGQGDSQPQHF.

The rearrangement joins TRBV9 to TRBJ2-1, with 12 bases that match TRBD2. With V trimmed by 3 bases and J by 8 bases, 6 bases remained unmatched. This CDR3 has 15 amino acids. The germline CDR1 and CDR2 sequences are SGDLS and YYNGEE. The CDR3 region has the DNA TGTGCCAGCAGCGCGAGGACTAGCGGGACCTATGAGCAGTTCTTC. Residues: CASSARTSGTYEQFF.

This chain joins TRBV6-2 or TRBV6-3 and TRBJ2-1; D not certain. This CDR3 spans 11 amino acids. Trimming pared 8 bases from V and 5 bases from J, leaving 7 bases between. Germline V gene data show CDR1 as MNHEY and CDR2 as SVGEGT. The CDR3 DNA follows: TGTGCCAGCGAGCGCCACAATGAGCAGTTCTTC. Translating it yields CASERHNEQFF.

Only a few counts were recorded for this clonotype. This chain connects TRBV3-1 to TRBJ2-7, with D unclear. This CDR3 region has 14 residues. Germline-derived CDR1 and CDR2 are LGHDT and YNNKEL (reference sequence). The V end was cut by 6 bases, the J end by 1 base, with 13 bases between. As DNA, the CDR3 is TGTGCCAGCAGTCGGACGGCCAGATCCTACGAGCAGTACTTC. It codes for CASSRTARSYEQYF.

This clonotype came up a few times. J is TRBJ1-2 and V is TRBV27; no definite D call. V was shortened by 3 bases and J by 9 bases, with 14 bases between the two germline ends. The CDR3 spans 13 residues. Germline-derived CDR1 and CDR2 are MNHEY and SMNVEV (reference sequence). The CDR3 reads CASSFSQQFSYTF. CDR3 DNA: TGTGCCAGCAGTTTTAGTCAACAGTTTAGCTACACCTTC.

In this sample, this clonotype turned up a few times. The chain has TRBV7-9 and TRBJ1-5; D is uncertain. The CDR3 is 14 amino acids. Germline V lookup: CDR1 SEHNR, CDR2 FQNEAQ (reference sequence). V was clipped by 4 bases and J by 4 bases, with 11 bases between them. CDR3 protein: CASSSAERNQPQHF. For the CDR3, the DNA is TGTGCCAGCAGCTCGGCGGAGAGGAATCAGCCCCAGCATTTT. Full variable domain (outside the CDR3, taken from reference TRBV7-9 and TRBJ1-5): DTGVSQNPRHKITKRGQNVTFRCDPISEHNRLYWYRQTLGQGPEFLTYFQNEAQLEKSRLLSDRFSAERPKGSFSTLEIQRTEQGDSAMYLCASSSAERNQPQHFGDGTRLSIL.

With regard to this clonotype: This may be a read error: a much more frequent sequence differs by one nucleotide. The chain combines TRBV5-1 with TRBJ2-3; maybe TRBD2 (6 bases). The CDR3 length is 17 residues. Trimming left V 0 bases short and J 1 base short, with 15 bases between. Per the germline V gene, CDR1 is SGHRS and CDR2 is YFSETQ. As DNA, the CDR3 is TGCGCCAGCAGCTTGGGCCCCCCTAGCGCCGGCACAGATACGCAGTATTTT. Protein product: CASSLGPPSAGTDTQYF.

This clonotype turned up a few times. The CDR3 DNA follows: TGCAGTGCTAGCCGTGGGCCTAGCGGGAGTGAGCAGTTCTTC. Its protein is CSASRGPSGSEQFF. J is TRBJ2-1 and V is TRBV20-1; TRBD2 matches 10 bases. This CDR3 region has 14 residues. Germline lookup yields CDR1 DFQATT and CDR2 SNEGSKA (reference sequence). The V gene end was trimmed by 3 bases and the J gene end by 9 bases; junction bases not matched to a gene: 8.

The rearrangement uses TRBV7-2 and TRBJ1-1; the D is unclear. CDR1 and CDR2 (germline): SGHTA, FQGNSA. Trimming took 5 bases from V and 1 from J, leaving 8 bases between them. This CDR3 comprises 13 residues. The CDR3 DNA is TGTGCCAGCAGCGAGTGGCAGAACACTGAAGCTTTCTTT. It codes for CASSEWQNTEAFF. The variable domain in full, with the rest retrieved from reference TRBV7-2 and TRBJ1-1, is GAGVSQSPSNKVTEKGKDVELRCDPISGHTALYWYRQSLGQGLEFLIYFQGNSAPDKSGLPSDRFSAERTGGSVSTLTIQRTQQEDSAVYLCASSEWQNTEAFFGQGTRLTVV.

The CDR3, as DNA: TGTGCCAGCAGCCGTGACCGGGACAGGACCTACAATGAGCAGTTCTTC. The encoded protein is CASSRDRDRTYNEQFF. The chain couples TRBV5-6 to TRBJ2-1, with 8 bases aligning to TRBD1. V shed 4 bases, J shed 2 bases, and the junction held 8 bases outside the gene matches. This CDR3 has 16 residues. Germline V gives CDR1 SGHDT, CDR2 YYEEEE.